This entry features one T cell receptor (beta chain) sequence. As yet, its antigen is unknown. A J-beta primer mix and a sample-barcoded 5' primer were used in a second PCR of roughly 7 to 12 cycles. A single record per CDR3 protein comes from TCRdb applying MiXCR to the 5' RACE reads. This sample has 650,000 to 800,000 distinct CDR3 sequences, with under 45% found just once. The sample originates from a study of blood T cells in healthy people across ages. Study-level points and caveats: Higher diversity and more naive CD4+ cells were features of long-lived donors, compared to aged donors. Per million T cells, TCR beta diversity dropped about linearly as age rose.

Every sample gave at least 5.5 micrograms of total RNA when it was extracted. The V and J ends lost 6 bases and 8 bases respectively, with 14 bases between them. The CDR3 extends over 13 amino acids. In germline, CDR1 is MNHNS, CDR2 SASEGT. This receptor was identified in a man aged 55 to 70 in good health. The chain employs TRBV6-1 and TRBJ2-4, with D perhaps matching TRBD2 (7 bases). The material sequenced was blood. The CDR3 bases are TGTGCCAGCAGCCGGGGGGCGGGGGACATTCAGTACTTC. Translating it yields CASSRGAGDIQYF.